The sequence of this T cell receptor beta chain was determined in a study of blood T cells in healthy people across ages. It was with a sample-barcoded 5' primer and a J-beta primer mix that a second PCR of about 7 to 12 cycles was run. One entry per CDR3 protein, called by TCRdb with MiXCR from the 5' RACE reads. This table has about 1.5 million distinct CDR3 sequences, less than 45% appearing once. This CDR3 spans 15 amino acids. Germline V gene lookup returns CDR1 MNHNY and CDR2 SVGAGI (reference sequence). V dropped 2 bases and J dropped 6 bases, with 14 bases sitting between them. The TCR was taken from a woman younger than 30 in good health. Sequencing was performed on blood. V gene TRBV6-6 combines with J gene TRBJ2-1, with TRBD1 as a possible D gene (6 bases). DNA for the CDR3: TGTGCCAGCAGTTACCTACAGGGAATCGGCAATGAGCAGTTCTTC. Its protein is CASSYLQGIGNEQFF.